This T cell receptor (beta chain) was captured by sequencing in a study of CD8 T cells in Susac syndrome. Of note for this clonotype: Its antigen is as yet unknown.

The germline V gene has CDR1 SGHTA and CDR2 FQGTGA. The CDR3 loop spans 17 amino acids. V was pared by 4 bases and J by 4 bases, with 7 bases of the junction left unmatched. TCR beta sequences were obtained from blood CD8+ and CD4+ T cells. In contrast to the negatively isolated CD8+ and CD4+ T cells, TEMRA cells were FACS-enriched. Random hexamers primed reverse transcription of about 0.5 to 1 ug RNA. immunoSEQ multiplex PCR amplified TCR beta CDR3 across 54 Vbeta, 13 Jbeta. Using its own MiXCR run on the immunoSEQ multiplex PCR reads, TCRdb lists one record per CDR3 protein. The sample carries fewer than 250,000 distinct CDR3 sequences, more than 85% recorded once. Study-level findings and limits: A relatively small number of individuals underwent TCR sequencing and HLA analysis.

V gene TRBV7-3 combines with J gene TRBJ2-1, with 13 bases that match TRBD2. The sequencing input was CD8+ T cells from PBMCs. The sequence was collected from a human donor with multiple sclerosis. Here the CDR3 DNA reads TGTGCCAGCAGCTCTGAGACTAGCGGGGGGTCTTACAATGAGCAGTTCTTC. This codes for CASSSETSGGSYNEQFF.